This is a list of T cell receptor beta chains from one sample in a study of T cell responses to AZD1222 COVID-19 vaccine. The table came from immunoSEQ multiplex PCR; TCRdb's copy has only in-frame clones and leaves some out. The table records 120,000 to 150,000 clones, around 89% of them present only once. The sample consisted of peripheral blood, taken on day 0 of AZD1222 vaccination. These receptors all come from an adult in good health. Both conserved end residues are part of each CDR3. The D gene is left open where the match is weak.

. TRBJ2-7 TRBV4-2 CASSQVDSSYEQYF
. TRBJ2-2 TRBV4-3 CASSQDGEARTVSGELFF
. TRBJ1-5 TRBV3-1/TRBV3-2 CASSQDWNSLLHSNQPQHF
. TRBJ2-2 TRBV7-2 CASSYQVATGELFF
. TRBJ1-1 TRBV6-4 CASSPGQTGTEAFF
. TRBJ1-1 TRBV7-2 CASSLDGGPGTEAFF
. TRBJ1-5 TRBV11-2 CASSLGTANQPQHF
. TRBJ1-6 TRBV27 CASSLGQGLENSPLHF
. TRBJ1-1 TRBV7-2 CASSVVTGNTEAFF
TRBD2 TRBJ2-7 TRBV15 CATSPSGRGVHEQYF
. TRBJ2-5 TRBV7-6 CASSRLPKETQYF
. TRBJ1-3 TRBV28 CASSYPLRAGNTIYF
. TRBJ1-5 TRBV9 CASSSGTAVYSNQPQHF
. TRBJ1-3 TRBV4-3 CASSHSLERGGYGNTIYF
. TRBJ1-3 TRBV24-1 CATSDTDFSGNTIYF
TRBD2 TRBJ2-1 TRBV7-6 CASSPAGGTYNEQFF
. TRBJ1-5 TRBV6-2/TRBV6-3 CASSYMAVNQPQHF
. TRBJ2-6 TRBV4-1 CASSQVASNSGANVLTF
TRBD1 TRBJ1-2 TRBV3-1/TRBV3-2 CASSQDRGQRYGYTF
. TRBJ1-2 TRBV12-3/TRBV12-4 CASSFSGNRYTF
TRBD1 TRBJ1-2 TRBV11-2 CASSPGQGFYGYTF
TRBD2 TRBJ2-1 TRBV7-9 CASPPPSSGPNEQFF
TRBD1 TRBJ1-6 TRBV5-1 CASSLGGQGKESPLHF
. TRBJ2-1 TRBV6-5 CASSPTGAGGGEQFF
. TRBJ2-1 TRBV21-1 CASSTSGRRGYYNEQFF
. TRBJ1-2 TRBV10-3 CAISESGDGYTF
. TRBJ2-6 TRBV6-5 CASRRNSGANVLTF
TRBD1 TRBJ2-1 TRBV10-1 CASSASGTEDEQFF
TRBD2 TRBJ2-1 TRBV4-2 CASSQSGGSSYNEQFF
TRBD2 TRBJ2-3 TRBV15 CATSVAGGTDTQYF
. TRBJ2-5 TRBV6-4 CASSDSYGRIHF
. TRBJ2-3 TRBV9 CASSVGGSSTDTQYF
. TRBJ2-1 TRBV11-3 CASSLAGRGHYNEQFF
TRBD2 TRBJ2-7 TRBV24-1 CATSEDLVGGSDEQYF
TRBD1 TRBJ2-6 TRBV29-1 CSASTGTGASGANVLTF